Listed here are 9 T cell receptor beta chains from one sample, sequenced in a study of technical replicates of blood from several donors. Method: immunoSEQ multiplex PCR; TCRdb's copy keeps in-frame clones and lacks some. Among approximately 97,000 clones listed, roughly 96% were seen once. Specimen: T cells isolated from PBMCs. These receptors were collected from a human donor in good health.

The rearrangement joins TRBV11-2 to TRBJ2-1, with 9 bases lining up with TRBD2. This CDR3 has 18 amino acids. Looked up from germline, CDR1 is SGHAT and CDR2 is FQNNGV. J was trimmed by 6 bases and V by 2 bases; bases with no gene match: 14. In DNA form, the CDR3 reads TGTGCCAGCAGCTTATACCTGTTGTATAGCGGGAGATCCAATGAGCAGTTCTTC. It is translated as CASSLYLLYSGRSNEQFF.

The chain joins TRBV2 to TRBJ1-1, with TRBD1 identical over 7 bases. Germline V CDR1 and CDR2: SNHLY, FYNNEI. V shed 6 bases and J 7 bases; nucleotides not matched to a gene: 17. The CDR3 is 16 amino acids. The DNA for the CDR3 is TGTGCCAGCAGCTCTACAGGGGCCCCAGGGGTTAGTGAAGCTTTCTTT. Protein: CASSSTGAPGVSEAFF.

The rearrangement joins TRBV9 to TRBJ1-1; 8 nucleotides line up with TRBD1. Looked up from germline, CDR1 is SGDLS and CDR2 is YYNGEE. J gave up 0 bases and V 0 bases, and 10 bases lay outside the gene matches. This CDR3 is 18 amino acids long. This chain's CDR3 is CASSVEAGTGGVNTEAFF. CDR3 coding DNA: TGTGCCAGCAGCGTAGAAGCCGGGACAGGAGGAGTGAACACTGAAGCTTTCTTT.

The chain is built from TRBV5-3 and TRBJ1-4, with D possibly TRBD1 on 6 matching bases. TRBV5-3 is treated as an ORF (open reading frame) with a function not yet certain. V lost 2 bases to trimming and J lost 1 base, with 9 bases between them. CDR3 length: 15 residues. The CDR3 DNA is TGTGCCAGAAGCTTTTACAGGGTAACTAATGAAAAACTGTTTTTT. This translates into CARSFYRVTNEKLFF.

This sequence joins TRBV7-2 and TRBJ2-2, with TRBD2 matching over 7 bases. This CDR3 is 16 amino acids long. Per the germline V gene, CDR1 is SGHTA and CDR2 is FQGNSA. The junction had 9 bases not matched to a gene; V was cut back by 3 bases and J by 5 bases. CDR3 sequence (DNA): TGTGCCAGCAGCTTGCAGCGGGGCATTTTTACCGGGGAGCTGTTTTTT. Residues: CASSLQRGIFTGELFF.

The chain carries TRBV7-2 and TRBJ1-5; D uncertain. The V gene's germline CDR1 is SGHTA and CDR2 FQGNSA. Trimming removed 5 bases from V and 5 bases from J, with 13 bases in between. This CDR3 is built from 14 residues. The CDR3 protein is CASSIEGGYQPQHF. The CDR3 DNA follows: TGTGCCAGCAGCATTGAGGGTGGTTATCAGCCCCAGCATTTT. Full variable domain (rest looked up from reference TRBV7-2 and TRBJ1-5): GAGVSQSPSNKVTEKGKDVELRCDPISGHTALYWYRQSLGQGLEFLIYFQGNSAPDKSGLPSDRFSAERTGGSVSTLTIQRTQQEDSAVYLCASSIEGGYQPQHFGDGTRLSIL.

The V gene is TRBV27, the J gene TRBJ2-5; 9 positions agree with TRBD2. Trimming took 6 bases from V and 1 from J; bases not matched to a gene: 6. The germline V gene encodes CDR1 MNHEY and CDR2 SMNVEV (reference sequence). This CDR3 is 15 amino acids long. The chain's CDR3 is CASRLRLAAQETQYF. In DNA form, the CDR3 reads TGTGCCAGCAGGTTGAGACTAGCGGCCCAAGAGACCCAGTACTTC.

The chain links TRBV9 to TRBJ2-7, with D maybe TRBD1 (5 bases). This CDR3 has 13 residues. The V and J ends lost 0 bases and 5 bases respectively, with 9 bases between them. Germline V gene data show CDR1 as SGDLS and CDR2 as YYNGEE. The CDR3 DNA is TGTGCCAGCAGCGTAGCTGGCAGGGACGAGCAGTACTTC. Encoded protein: CASSVAGRDEQYF. Together with reference TRBV9 and TRBJ2-7, the CDR3 gives the full variable domain: DSGVTQTPKHLITATGQRVTLRCSPRSGDLSVYWYQQSLDQGLQFLIQYYNGEERAKGNILERFSAQQFPDLHSELNLSSLELGDSALYFCASSVAGRDEQYFGPGTRLTVT.

The chain combines TRBV30 with TRBJ2-3; 7 positions agree with TRBD1. The CDR3 sequence is 12 residues long. The germline V gene encodes CDR1 GTSNPN and CDR2 SVGIG (reference sequence). The trim removed 5 bases at V and 3 bases at J, leaving 2 bases unmatched. CDR3 DNA sequence: TGTGCCTGGGACAGGGTAACAGATACGCAGTATTTT. It is translated as CAWDRVTDTQYF.